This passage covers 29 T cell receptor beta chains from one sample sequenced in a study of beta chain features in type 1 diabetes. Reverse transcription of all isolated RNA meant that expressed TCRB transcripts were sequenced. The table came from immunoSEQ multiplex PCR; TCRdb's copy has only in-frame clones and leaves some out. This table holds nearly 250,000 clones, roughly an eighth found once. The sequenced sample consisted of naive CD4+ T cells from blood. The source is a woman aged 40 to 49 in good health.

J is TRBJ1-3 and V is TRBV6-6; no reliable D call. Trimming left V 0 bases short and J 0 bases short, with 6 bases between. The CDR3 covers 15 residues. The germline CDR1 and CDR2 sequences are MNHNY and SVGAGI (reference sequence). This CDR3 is CASSYSALSGNTIYF. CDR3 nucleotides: TGTGCCAGCAGTTACTCGGCTCTCTCTGGAAACACCATATATTTT.

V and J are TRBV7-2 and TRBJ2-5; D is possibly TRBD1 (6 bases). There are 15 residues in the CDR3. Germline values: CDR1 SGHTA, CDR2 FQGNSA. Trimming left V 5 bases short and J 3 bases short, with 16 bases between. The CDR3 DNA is TGTGCCAGCAGCCCCTCCACAGGGCGGGAAGAGACCCAGTACTTC. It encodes CASSPSTGREETQYF. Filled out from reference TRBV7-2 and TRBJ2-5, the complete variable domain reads GAGVSQSPSNKVTEKGKDVELRCDPISGHTALYWYRQSLGQGLEFLIYFQGNSAPDKSGLPSDRFSAERTGGSVSTLTIQRTQQEDSAVYLCASSPSTGREETQYFGPGTRLLVL.

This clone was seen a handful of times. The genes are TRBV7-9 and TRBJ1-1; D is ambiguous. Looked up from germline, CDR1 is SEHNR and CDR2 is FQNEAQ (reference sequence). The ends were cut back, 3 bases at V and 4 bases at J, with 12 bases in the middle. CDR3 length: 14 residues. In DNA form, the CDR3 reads TGTGCCAGCAGCTTTCGGGCGGAGGGCACTGAAGCTTTCTTT. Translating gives CASSFRAEGTEAFF.

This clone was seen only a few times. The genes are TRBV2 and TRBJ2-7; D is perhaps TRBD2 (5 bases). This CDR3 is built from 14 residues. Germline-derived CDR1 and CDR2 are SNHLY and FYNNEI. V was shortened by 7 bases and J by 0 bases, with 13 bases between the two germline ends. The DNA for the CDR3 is TGTGCCAGCATTACGAGGGCAGCCTCCTACGAGCAGTACTTC. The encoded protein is CASITRAASYEQYF.

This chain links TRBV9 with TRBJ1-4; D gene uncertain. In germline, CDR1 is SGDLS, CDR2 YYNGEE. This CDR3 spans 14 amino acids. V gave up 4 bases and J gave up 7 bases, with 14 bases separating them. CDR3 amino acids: CASSRVIGGEKLFF. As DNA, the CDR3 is TGTGCCAGCAGCCGAGTTATCGGCGGTGAAAAACTGTTTTTT.

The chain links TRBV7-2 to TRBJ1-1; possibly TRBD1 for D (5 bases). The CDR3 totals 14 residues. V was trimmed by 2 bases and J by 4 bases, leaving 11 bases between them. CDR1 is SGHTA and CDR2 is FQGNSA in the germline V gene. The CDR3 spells CASSLIGGGTEAFF. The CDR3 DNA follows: TGTGCCAGCAGCTTAATTGGGGGAGGCACTGAAGCTTTCTTT.

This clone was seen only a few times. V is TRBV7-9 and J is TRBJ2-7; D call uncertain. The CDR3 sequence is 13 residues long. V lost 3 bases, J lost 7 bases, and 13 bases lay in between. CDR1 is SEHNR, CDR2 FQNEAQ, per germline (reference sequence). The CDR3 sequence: CASSFVVYREQYF. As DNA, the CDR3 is TGTGCCAGCAGCTTCGTCGTTTACCGGGAGCAGTACTTC.

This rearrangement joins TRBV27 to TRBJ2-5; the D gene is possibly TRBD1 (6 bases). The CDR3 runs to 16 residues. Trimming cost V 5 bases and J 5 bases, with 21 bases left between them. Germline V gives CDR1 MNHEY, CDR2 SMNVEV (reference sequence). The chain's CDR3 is CASSEGQGRNWETQYF. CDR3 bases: TGTGCCAGCAGTGAGGGCCAGGGGCGTAACTGGGAGACCCAGTACTTC.

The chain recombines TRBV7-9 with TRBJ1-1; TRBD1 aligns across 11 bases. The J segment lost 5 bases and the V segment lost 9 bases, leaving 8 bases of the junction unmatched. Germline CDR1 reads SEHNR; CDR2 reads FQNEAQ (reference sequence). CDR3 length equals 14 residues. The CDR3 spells CASTGQGAGTEAFF. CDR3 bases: TGTGCCAGTACCGGACAGGGGGCGGGTACTGAAGCTTTCTTT.

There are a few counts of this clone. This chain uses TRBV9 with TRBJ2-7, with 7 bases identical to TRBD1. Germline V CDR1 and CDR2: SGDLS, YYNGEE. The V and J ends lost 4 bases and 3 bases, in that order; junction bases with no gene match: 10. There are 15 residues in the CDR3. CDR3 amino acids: CASSPQTGTYYEQYF. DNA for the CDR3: TGTGCCAGCAGCCCCCAGACAGGGACCTACTACGAGCAGTACTTC.

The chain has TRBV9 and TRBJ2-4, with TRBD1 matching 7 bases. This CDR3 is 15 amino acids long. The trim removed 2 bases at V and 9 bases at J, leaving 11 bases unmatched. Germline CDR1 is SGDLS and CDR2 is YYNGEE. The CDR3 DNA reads TGTGCCAGCAGCGTCACAGCAGGGGGTGGGAGCATTCAGTACTTC. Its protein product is CASSVTAGGGSIQYF.

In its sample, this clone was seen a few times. The CDR3: CASSLGQGLDYGYTF. CDR3 bases: TGTGCCAGCAGCTTGGGACAGGGTCTCGACTATGGCTACACCTTC. V and J are TRBV7-9 and TRBJ1-2; 9 bases are a match to TRBD1. V lost 3 bases to trimming and J lost 3 bases; unmatched junction nucleotides: 5. The CDR3 consists of 15 residues. Germline V lookup: CDR1 SEHNR, CDR2 FQNEAQ (reference sequence).

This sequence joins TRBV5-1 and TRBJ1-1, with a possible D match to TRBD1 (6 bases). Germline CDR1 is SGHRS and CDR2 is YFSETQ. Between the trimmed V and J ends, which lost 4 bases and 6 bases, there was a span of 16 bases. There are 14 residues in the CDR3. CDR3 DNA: TGCGCCAGCAGCCTCAGGGGCGGGAGGGCTGAAGCTTTCTTT. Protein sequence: CASSLRGGRAEAFF.

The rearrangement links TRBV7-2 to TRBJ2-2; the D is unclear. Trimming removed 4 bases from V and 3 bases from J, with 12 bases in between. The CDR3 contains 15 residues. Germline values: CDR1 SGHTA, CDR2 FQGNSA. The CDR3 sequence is CASSSRLQYTGELFF. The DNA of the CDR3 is TGTGCCAGCAGCTCCCGACTGCAATACACCGGGGAGCTGTTTTTT.

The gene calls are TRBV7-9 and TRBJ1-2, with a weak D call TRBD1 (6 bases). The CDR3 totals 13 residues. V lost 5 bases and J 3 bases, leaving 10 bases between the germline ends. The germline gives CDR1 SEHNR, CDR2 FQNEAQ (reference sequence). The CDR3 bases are TGTGCCAGCAGCCTACAGGGAGACTATGGCTACACCTTC. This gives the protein CASSLQGDYGYTF.

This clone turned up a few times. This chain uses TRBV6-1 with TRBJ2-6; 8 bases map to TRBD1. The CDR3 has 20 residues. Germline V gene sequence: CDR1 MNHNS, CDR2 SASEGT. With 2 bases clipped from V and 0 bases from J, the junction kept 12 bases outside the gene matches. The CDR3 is CASSERPGGLIDSGANVLTF. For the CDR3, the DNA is TGTGCCAGCAGTGAACGTCCAGGGGGCTTGATCGACTCTGGGGCCAACGTCCTGACTTTC.

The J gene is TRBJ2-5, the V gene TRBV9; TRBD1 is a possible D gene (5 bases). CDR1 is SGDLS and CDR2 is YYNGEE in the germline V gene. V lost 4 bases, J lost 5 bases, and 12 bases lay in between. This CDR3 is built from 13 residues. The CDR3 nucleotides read TGTGCCAGCAGCCCAAACCCAGGGGAGACCCAGTACTTC. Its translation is CASSPNPGETQYF.

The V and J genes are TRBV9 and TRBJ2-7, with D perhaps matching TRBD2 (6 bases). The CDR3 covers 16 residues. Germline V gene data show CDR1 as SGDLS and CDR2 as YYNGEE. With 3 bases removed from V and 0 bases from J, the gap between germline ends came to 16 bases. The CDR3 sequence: CASSEGLAKPSYEQYF. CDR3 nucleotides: TGTGCCAGCAGCGAGGGGCTAGCGAAACCCTCCTACGAGCAGTACTTC.

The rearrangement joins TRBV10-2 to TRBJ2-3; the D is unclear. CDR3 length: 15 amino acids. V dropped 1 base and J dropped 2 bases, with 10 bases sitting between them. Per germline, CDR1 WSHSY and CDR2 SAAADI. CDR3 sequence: CASSEWVSITDTQYF. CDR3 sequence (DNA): TGCGCCAGCAGTGAGTGGGTTAGCATCACAGATACGCAGTATTTT.

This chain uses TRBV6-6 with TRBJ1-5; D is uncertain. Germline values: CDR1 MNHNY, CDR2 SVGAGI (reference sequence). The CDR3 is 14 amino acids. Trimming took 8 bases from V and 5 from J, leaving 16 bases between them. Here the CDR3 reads CASLHREPDQPQHF. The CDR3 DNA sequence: TGTGCCAGCCTCCACCGGGAGCCTGATCAGCCCCAGCATTTT.

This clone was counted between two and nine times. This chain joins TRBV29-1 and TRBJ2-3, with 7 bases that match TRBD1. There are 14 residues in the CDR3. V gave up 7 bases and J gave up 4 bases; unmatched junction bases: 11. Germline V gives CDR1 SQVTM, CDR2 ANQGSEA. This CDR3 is CSASGQLGSDTQYF. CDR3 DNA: TGCAGCGCATCGGGACAGCTAGGTTCAGATACGCAGTATTTT.

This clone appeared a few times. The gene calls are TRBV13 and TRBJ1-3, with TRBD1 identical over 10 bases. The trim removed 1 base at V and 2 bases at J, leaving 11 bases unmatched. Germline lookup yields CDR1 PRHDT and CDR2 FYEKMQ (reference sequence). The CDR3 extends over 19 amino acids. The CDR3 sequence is CASSLEEGGQGRTGNTIYF. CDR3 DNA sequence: TGTGCCAGCAGCTTAGAGGAGGGGGGACAGGGGAGAACTGGAAACACCATATATTTT.

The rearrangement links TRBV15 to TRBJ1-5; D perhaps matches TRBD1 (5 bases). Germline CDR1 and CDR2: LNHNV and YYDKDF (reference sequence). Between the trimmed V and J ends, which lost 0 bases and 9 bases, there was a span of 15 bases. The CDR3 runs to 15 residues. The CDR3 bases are TGTGCCACCAGCAGAGATCCGGGCAGGGAATGGCCCCAGCATTTT. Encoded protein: CATSRDPGREWPQHF.

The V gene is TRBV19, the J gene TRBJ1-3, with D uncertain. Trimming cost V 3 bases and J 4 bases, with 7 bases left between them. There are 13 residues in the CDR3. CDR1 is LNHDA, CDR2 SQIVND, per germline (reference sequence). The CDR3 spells CASSIRGGNTIYF. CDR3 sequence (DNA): TGTGCCAGTAGTATCCGGGGAGGAAACACCATATATTTT.

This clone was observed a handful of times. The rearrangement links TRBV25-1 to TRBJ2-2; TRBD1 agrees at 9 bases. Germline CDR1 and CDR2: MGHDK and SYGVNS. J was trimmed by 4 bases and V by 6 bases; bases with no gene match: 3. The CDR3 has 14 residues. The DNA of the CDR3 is TGTGCCAGCAGCCGGGACAGGGCCACCGGGGAGCTGTTTTTT. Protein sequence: CASSRDRATGELFF. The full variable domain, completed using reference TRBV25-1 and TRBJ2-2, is EADIYQTPRYLVIGTGKKITLECSQTMGHDKMYWYQQDPGMELHLIHYSYGVNSTEKGDLSSESTVSRIRTEHFPLTLESARPSHTSQYLCASSRDRATGELFFGEGSRLTVL.

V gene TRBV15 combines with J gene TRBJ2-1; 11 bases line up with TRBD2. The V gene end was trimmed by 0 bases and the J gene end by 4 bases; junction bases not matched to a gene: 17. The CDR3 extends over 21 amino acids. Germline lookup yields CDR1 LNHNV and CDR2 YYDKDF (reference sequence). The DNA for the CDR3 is TGTGCCACCAGCAGAGATCGGCGGGGACTAGCGGCCAACCCGAAATACAATGAGCAGTTCTTC. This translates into CATSRDRRGLAANPKYNEQFF.

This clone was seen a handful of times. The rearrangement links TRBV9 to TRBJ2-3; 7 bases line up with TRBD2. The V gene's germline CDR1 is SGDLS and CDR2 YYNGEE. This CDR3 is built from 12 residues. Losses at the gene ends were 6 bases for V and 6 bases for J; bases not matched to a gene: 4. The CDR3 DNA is TGTGCCAGCAACCTGGGGGGGGATACGCAGTATTTT. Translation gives CASNLGGDTQYF.

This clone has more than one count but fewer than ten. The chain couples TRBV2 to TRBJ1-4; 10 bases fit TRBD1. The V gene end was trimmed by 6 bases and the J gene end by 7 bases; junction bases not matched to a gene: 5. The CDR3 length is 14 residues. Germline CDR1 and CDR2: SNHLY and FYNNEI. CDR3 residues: CASSQDRGSEKLFF. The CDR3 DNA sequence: TGTGCCAGCAGCCAGGACAGGGGGAGTGAAAAACTGTTTTTT.

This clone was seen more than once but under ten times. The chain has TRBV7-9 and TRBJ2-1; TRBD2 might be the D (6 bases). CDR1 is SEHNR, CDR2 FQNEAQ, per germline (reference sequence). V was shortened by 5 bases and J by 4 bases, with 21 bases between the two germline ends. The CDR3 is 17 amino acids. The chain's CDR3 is CASSLHYGDSSYNEQFF. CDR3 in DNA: TGTGCCAGCAGCCTCCATTACGGGGACTCCTCATACAATGAGCAGTTCTTC.